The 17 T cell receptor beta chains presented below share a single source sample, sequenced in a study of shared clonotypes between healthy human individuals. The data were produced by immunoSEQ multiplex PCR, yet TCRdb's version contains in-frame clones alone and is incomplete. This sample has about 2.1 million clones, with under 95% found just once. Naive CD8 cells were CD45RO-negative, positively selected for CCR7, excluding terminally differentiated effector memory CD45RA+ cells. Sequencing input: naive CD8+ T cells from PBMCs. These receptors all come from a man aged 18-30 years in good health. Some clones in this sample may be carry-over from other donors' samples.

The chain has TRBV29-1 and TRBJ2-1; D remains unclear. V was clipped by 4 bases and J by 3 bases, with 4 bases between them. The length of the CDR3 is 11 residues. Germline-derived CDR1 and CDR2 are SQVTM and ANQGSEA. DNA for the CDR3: TGCAGCGTTGTAGACTACAATGAGCAGTTCTTC. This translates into CSVVDYNEQFF.

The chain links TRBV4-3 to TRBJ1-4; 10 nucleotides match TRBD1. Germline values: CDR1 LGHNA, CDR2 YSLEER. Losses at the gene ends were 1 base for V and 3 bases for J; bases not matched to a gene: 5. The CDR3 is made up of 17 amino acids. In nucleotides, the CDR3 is TGCGCCAGCAGCCAAGCGGGACAGGGGAAGGCTAATGAAAAACTGTTTTTT. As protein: CASSQAGQGKANEKLFF.

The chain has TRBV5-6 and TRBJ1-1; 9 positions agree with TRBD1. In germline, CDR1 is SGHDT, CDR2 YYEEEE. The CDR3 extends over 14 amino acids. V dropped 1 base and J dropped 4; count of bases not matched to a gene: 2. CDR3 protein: CASSLTDRGTEAFF. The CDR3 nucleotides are TGTGCCAGCAGCTTGACGGACAGGGGCACTGAAGCTTTCTTT.

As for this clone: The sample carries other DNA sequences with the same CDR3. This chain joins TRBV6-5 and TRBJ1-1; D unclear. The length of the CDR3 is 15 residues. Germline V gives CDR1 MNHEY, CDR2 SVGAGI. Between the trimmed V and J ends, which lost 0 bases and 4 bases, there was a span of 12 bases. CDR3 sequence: CASSYSGEWGTEAFF. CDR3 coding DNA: TGTGCCAGCAGTTACTCGGGCGAATGGGGCACTGAAGCTTTCTTT.

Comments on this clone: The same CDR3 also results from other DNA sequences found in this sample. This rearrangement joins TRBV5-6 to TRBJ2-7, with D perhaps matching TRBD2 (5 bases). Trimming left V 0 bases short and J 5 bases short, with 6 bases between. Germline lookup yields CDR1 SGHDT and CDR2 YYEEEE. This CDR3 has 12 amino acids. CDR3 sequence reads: CASSLGRNEQYF. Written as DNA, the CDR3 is TGTGCCAGCAGCTTGGGGAGGAACGAGCAGTACTTC.

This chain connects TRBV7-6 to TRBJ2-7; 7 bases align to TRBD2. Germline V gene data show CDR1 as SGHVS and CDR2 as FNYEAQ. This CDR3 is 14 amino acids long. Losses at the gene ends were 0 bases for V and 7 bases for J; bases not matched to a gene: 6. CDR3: CASSLAGGSGEQYF. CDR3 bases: TGTGCCAGCAGCTTAGCGGGCGGGAGTGGGGAGCAGTACTTC.

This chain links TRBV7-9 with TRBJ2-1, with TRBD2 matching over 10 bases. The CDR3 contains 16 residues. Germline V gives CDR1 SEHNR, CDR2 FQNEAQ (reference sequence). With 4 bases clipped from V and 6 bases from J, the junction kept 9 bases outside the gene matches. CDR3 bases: TGTGCCAGCAGCTCCCCGGGACTAGCGTCGGGCAATGAGCAGTTCTTC. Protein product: CASSSPGLASGNEQFF.

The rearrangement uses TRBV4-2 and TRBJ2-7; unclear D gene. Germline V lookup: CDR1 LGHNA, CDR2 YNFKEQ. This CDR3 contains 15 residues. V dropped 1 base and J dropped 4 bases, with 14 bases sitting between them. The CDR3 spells CASSQAPIPRYEQYF. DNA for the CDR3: TGTGCCAGCAGCCAAGCACCAATACCAAGATACGAGCAGTACTTC.

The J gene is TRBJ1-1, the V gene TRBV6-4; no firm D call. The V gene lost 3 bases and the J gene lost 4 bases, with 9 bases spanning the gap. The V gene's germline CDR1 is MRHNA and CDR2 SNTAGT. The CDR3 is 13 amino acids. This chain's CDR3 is CASSDRGGTEAFF. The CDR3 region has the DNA TGTGCCAGCAGTGATAGAGGAGGCACTGAAGCTTTCTTT.

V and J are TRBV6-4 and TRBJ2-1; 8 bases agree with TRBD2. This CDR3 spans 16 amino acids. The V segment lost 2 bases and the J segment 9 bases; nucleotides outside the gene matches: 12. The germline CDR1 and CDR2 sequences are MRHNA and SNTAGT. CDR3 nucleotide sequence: TGTGCCAGCAGTGACGAAAGCGGGAGCTCGATGGGTGAGCAGTTCTTC. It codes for CASSDESGSSMGEQFF.

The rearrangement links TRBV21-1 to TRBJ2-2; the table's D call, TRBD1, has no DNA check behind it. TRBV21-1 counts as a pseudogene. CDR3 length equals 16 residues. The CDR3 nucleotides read TGTGCCAGCAGCAAAGACCCAGGGGATTACACCGGGGAGCTGTTTTTT. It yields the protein CASSKDPGDYTGELFF.

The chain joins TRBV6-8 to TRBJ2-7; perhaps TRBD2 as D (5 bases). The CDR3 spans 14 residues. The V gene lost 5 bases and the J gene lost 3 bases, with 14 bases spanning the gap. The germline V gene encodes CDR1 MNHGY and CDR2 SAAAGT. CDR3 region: CASSPAGFVYEQYF. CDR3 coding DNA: TGTGCCAGCAGTCCCGCGGGTTTCGTCTACGAGCAGTACTTC.

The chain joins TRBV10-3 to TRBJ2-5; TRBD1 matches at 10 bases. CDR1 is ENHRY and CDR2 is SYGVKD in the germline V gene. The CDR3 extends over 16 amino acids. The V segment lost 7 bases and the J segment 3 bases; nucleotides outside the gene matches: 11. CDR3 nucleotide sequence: TGTGCCATCAACAACAAACCCGGGACAGGGGAAGAGACCCAGTACTTC. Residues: CAINNKPGTGEETQYF.

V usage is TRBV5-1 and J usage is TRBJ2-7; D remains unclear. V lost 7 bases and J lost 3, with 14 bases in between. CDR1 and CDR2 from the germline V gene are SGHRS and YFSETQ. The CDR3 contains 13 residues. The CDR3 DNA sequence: TGCGCCAGCGGCCATGGTGAGGACTACGAGCAGTACTTC. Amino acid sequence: CASGHGEDYEQYF.

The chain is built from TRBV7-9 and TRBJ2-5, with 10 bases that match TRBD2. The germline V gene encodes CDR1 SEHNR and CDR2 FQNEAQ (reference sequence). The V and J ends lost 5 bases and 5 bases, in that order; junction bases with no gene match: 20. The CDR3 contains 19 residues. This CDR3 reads CASSIPQYSSGSHGETQYF. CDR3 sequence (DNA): TGTGCCAGCAGCATACCGCAGTATTCTAGCGGGAGCCACGGGGAGACCCAGTACTTC.

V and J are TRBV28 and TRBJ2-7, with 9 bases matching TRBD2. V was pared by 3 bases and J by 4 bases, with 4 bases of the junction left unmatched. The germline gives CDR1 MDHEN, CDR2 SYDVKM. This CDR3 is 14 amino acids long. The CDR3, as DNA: TGTGCCAGCAGTTTTGCGGCGGGAGGGTACGAGCAGTACTTC. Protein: CASSFAAGGYEQYF.

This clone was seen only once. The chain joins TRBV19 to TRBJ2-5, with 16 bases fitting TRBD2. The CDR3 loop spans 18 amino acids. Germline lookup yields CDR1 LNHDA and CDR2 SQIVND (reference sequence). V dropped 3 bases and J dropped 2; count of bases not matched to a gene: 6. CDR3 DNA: TGTGCCAGTAGTATCGGGACTAGCGGGAGGGAAGAACAAGAGACCCAGTACTTC. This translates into CASSIGTSGREEQETQYF.